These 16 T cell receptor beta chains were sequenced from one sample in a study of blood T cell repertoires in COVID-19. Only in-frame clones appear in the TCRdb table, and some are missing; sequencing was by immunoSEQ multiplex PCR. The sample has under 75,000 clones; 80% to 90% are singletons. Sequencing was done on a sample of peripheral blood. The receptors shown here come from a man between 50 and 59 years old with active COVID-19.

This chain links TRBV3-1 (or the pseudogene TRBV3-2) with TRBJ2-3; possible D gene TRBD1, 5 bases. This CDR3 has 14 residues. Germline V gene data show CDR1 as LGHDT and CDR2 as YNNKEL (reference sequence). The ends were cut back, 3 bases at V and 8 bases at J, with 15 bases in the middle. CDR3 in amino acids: CASSQKRTLGTQYF. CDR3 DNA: TGTGCCAGCAGCCAGAAAAGGACACTTGGTACGCAGTATTTT.

The CDR3 reads CASSTPGIGGYTF. As DNA, the CDR3 is TGTGCCAGCAGTACCCCCGGGATTGGTGGCTACACCTTC. The chain carries TRBV6-2 or TRBV6-3 and TRBJ1-2; unclear D gene. V gave up 5 bases and J gave up 7 bases, with 14 bases separating them. CDR1 and CDR2 from the germline V gene are MNHEY and SVGEGT. The CDR3 covers 13 residues.

DNA of the CDR3: TGTGCCAGCTCACCAGGGACAGGGCGTAATTCACCCCTCCACTTT. Its translation is CASSPGTGRNSPLHF. V usage is TRBV18 and J usage is TRBJ1-6; TRBD1 aligns across 9 bases. Germline assignment: CDR1 KGHSH and CDR2 LQKENI. The ends lost 2 bases at V and 6 bases at J; junction bases unmatched: 2. The CDR3 is 15 amino acids.

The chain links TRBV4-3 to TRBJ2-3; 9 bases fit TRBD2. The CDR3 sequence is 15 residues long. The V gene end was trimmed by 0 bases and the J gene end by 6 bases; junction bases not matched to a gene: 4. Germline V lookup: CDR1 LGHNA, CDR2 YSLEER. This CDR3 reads CASSQESRGGDTQYF. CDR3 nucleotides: TGCGCCAGCAGCCAAGAGTCGCGGGGGGGGGATACGCAGTATTTT.

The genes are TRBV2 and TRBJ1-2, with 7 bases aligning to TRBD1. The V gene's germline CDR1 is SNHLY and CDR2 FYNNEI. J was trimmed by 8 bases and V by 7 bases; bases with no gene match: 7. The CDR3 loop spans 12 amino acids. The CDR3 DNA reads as TGTGCCAGCATGAGGGACAGATTAGGCTACACCTTC. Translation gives CASMRDRLGYTF.

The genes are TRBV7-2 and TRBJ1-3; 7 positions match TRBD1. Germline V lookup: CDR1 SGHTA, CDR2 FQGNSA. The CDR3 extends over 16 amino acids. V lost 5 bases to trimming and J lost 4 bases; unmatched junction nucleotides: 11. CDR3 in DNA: TGTGCCAGCAGCATGAACCGACAGGGTCTGGGAAACACCATATATTTT. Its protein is CASSMNRQGLGNTIYF.

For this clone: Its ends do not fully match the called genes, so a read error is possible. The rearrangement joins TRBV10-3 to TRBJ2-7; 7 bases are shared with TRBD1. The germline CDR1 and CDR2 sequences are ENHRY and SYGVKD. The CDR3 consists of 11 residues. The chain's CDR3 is CAISLDREVTF. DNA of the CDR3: TGTGCCATCAGCCTAGACAGGGAAGTCACCTTC.

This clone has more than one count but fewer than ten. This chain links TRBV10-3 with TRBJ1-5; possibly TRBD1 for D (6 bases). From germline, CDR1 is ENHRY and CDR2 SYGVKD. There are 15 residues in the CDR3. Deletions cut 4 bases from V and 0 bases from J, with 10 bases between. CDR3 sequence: CAISADSYSNQPQHF. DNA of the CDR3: TGTGCCATCAGTGCGGACAGTTATAGCAATCAGCCCCAGCATTTT.

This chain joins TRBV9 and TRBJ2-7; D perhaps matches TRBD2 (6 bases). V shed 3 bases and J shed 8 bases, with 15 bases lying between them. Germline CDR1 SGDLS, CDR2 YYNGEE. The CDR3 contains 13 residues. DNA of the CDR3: TGTGCCAGCAGCGCAATTCAAGGAGGGCAGCAGTACTTC. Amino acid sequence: CASSAIQGGQQYF.

CDR3 DNA: TGTGCCAGCAGCTCTAGACTAGCGGGGGGAATCGAGAGCTCCTACAATGAGCAGTTCTTC. Protein product: CASSSRLAGGIESSYNEQFF. The chain links TRBV7-8 to TRBJ2-1; 13 bases fit TRBD2. Trimming removed 4 bases from V and 0 bases from J; junction bases left unmatched: 12. CDR1 and CDR2 from the germline V gene are SGHVS and FQNEAQ. This CDR3 region has 20 residues.

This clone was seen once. The CDR3 bases are TGCGCCAGCAGCTTGATAGGGGGAAATCCCTACGAGCAGTACTTC. Amino acid sequence: CASSLIGGNPYEQYF. The chain is built from TRBV5-1 and TRBJ2-7; maybe TRBD1 (6 bases). Trimming cost V 1 base and J 2 bases, with 13 bases left between them. The CDR3 extends over 15 amino acids. Germline V lookup: CDR1 SGHRS, CDR2 YFSETQ. Filled out from reference TRBV5-1 and TRBJ2-7, the complete variable domain reads KAGVTQTPRYLIKTRGQQVTLSCSPISGHRSVSWYQQTPGQGLQFLFEYFSETQRNKGNFPGRFSGRQFSNSRSEMNVSTLELGDSALYLCASSLIGGNPYEQYFGPGTRLTVT.

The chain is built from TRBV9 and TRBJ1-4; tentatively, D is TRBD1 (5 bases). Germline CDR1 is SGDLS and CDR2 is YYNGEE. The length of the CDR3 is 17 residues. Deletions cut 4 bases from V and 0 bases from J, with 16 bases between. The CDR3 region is CASSSQPAGTTNEKLFF. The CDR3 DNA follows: TGTGCCAGCAGCTCGCAGCCCGCAGGGACAACTAATGAAAAACTGTTTTTT.

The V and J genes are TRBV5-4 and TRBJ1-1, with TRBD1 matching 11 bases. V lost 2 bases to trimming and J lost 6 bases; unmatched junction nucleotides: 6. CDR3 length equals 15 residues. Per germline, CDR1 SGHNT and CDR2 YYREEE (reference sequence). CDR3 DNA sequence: TGTGCCAGCAGCTTTCAAGGACAGGGGGCCGCTGAAGCTTTCTTT. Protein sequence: CASSFQGQGAAEAFF.

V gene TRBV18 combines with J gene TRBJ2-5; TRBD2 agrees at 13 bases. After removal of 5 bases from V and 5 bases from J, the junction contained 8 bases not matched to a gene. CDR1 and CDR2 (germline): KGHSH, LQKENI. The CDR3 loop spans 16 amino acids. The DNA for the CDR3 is TGTGCCAGCTCAACACTAGCGGGGGGGCCTGGTGAGACCCAGTACTTC. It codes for CASSTLAGGPGETQYF. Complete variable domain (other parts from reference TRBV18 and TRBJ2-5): NAGVMQNPRHLVRRRGQEARLRCSPMKGHSHVYWYRQLPEEGLKFMVYLQKENIIDESGMPKERFSAEFPKEGPSILRIQQVVRGDSAAYFCASSTLAGGPGETQYFGPGTRLLVL.

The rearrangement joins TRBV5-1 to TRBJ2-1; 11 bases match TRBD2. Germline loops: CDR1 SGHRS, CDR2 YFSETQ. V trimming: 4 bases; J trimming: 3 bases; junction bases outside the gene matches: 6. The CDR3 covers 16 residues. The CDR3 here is CASSKLAGAFYNEQFF. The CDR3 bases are TGCGCCAGCAGCAAACTAGCGGGGGCTTTCTACAATGAGCAGTTCTTC.

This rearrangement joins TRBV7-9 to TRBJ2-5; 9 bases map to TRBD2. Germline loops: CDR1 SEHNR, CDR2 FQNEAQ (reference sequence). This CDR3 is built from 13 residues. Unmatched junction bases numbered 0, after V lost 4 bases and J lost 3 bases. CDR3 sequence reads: CASSSSGEETQYF. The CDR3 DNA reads TGTGCCAGCAGCTCTAGCGGGGAAGAGACCCAGTACTTC.